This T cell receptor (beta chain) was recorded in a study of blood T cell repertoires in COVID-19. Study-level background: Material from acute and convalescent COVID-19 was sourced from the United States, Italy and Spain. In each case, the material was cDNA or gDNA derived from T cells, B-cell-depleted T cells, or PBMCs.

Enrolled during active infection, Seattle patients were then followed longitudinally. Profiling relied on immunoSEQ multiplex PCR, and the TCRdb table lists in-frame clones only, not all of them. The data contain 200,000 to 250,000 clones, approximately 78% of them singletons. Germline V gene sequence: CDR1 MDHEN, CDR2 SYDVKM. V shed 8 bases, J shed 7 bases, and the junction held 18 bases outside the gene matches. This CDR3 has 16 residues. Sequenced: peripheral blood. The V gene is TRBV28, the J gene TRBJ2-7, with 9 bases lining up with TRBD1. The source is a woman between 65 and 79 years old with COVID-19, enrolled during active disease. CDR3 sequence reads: CASGYTGGATTGEQYF. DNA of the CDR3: TGTGCCAGCGGTTATACAGGGGGCGCCACTACGGGGGAGCAGTACTTC.